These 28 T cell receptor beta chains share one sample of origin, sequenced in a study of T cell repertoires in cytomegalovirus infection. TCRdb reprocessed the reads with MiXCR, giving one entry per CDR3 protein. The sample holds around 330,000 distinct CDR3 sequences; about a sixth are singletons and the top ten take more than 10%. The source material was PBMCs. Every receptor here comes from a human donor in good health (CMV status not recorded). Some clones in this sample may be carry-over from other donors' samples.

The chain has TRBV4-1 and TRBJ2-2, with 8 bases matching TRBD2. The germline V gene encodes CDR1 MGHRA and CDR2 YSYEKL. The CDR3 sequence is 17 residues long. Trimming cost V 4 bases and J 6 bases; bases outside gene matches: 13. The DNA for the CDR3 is TGCGCCAGCAGCCCCGGGAGGTTTCCTAGCGGGCCCGGGGAGCTGTTTTTT. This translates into CASSPGRFPSGPGELFF.

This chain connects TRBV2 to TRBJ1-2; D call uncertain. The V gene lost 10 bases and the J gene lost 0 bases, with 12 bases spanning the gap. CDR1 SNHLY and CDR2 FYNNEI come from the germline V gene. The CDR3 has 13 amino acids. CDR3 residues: CATTFEANYGYTF. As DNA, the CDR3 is TGTGCCACCACGTTCGAAGCTAACTATGGCTACACCTTC.

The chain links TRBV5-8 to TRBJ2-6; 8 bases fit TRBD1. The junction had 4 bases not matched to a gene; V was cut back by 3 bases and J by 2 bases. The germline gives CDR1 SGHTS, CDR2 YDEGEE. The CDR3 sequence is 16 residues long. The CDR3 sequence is CASSYDRGAGANVLTF. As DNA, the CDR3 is TGTGCCAGCAGCTACGACAGGGGCGCTGGGGCCAACGTCCTGACTTTC.

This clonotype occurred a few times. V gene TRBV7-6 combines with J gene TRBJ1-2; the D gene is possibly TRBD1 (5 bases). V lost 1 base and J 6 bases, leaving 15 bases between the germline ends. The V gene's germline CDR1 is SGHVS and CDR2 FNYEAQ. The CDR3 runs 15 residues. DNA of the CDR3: TGTGCCAGCAGCTTAGAGGGGCAGGGACGCAATGGCTACACCTTC. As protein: CASSLEGQGRNGYTF.

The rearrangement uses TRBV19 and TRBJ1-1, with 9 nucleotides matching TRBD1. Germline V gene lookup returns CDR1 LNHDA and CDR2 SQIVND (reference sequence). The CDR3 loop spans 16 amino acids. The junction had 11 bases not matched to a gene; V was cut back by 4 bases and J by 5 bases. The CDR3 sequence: CASSNRPGQGVTEAFF. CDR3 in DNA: TGTGCCAGTAGTAACCGTCCGGGACAGGGAGTGACTGAAGCTTTCTTT.

The CDR3 region is CSASTFRGGEPQHF. The CDR3 DNA follows: TGCAGTGCTAGCACCTTCAGGGGTGGGGAGCCCCAGCATTTT. This chain links TRBV20-1 with TRBJ1-5; TRBD1 is a possible D gene (6 bases). Trimming took 3 bases from V and 8 from J, leaving 17 bases between them. This CDR3 is 14 amino acids long. In germline, CDR1 is DFQATT, CDR2 SNEGSKA (reference sequence).

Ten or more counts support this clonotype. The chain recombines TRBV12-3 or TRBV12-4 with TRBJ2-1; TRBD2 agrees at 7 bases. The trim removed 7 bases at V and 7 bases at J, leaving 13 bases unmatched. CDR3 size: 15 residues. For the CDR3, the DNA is TGTGCCAGCACCCCCTTCGGGGCCGGGAGGAATGAGCAGTTCTTC. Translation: CASTPFGAGRNEQFF.

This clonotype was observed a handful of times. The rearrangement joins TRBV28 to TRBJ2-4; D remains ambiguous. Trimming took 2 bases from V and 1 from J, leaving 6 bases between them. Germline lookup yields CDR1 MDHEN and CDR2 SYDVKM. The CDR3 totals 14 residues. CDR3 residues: CASSLGFAKNIQYF. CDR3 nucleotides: TGTGCCAGCAGTTTAGGGTTTGCCAAAAACATTCAGTACTTC.

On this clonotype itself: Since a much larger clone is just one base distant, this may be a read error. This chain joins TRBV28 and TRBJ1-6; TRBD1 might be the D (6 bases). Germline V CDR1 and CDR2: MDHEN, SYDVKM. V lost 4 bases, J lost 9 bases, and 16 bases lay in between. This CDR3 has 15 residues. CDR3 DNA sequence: TGTGCCAGCAGTTGCTACAGGGTTCGGGTTTCACCCCTCCACTTT. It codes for CASSCYRVRVSPLHF.

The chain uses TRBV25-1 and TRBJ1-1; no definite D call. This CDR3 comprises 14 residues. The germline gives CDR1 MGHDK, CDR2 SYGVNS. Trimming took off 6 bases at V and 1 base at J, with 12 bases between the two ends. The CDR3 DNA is TGTGCCAGCAGCAACAGAGCCTCGAACACTGAAGCTTTCTTT. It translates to CASSNRASNTEAFF. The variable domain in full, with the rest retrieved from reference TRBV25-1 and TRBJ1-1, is EADIYQTPRYLVIGTGKKITLECSQTMGHDKMYWYQQDPGMELHLIHYSYGVNSTEKGDLSSESTVSRIRTEHFPLTLESARPSHTSQYLCASSNRASNTEAFFGQGTRLTVV.

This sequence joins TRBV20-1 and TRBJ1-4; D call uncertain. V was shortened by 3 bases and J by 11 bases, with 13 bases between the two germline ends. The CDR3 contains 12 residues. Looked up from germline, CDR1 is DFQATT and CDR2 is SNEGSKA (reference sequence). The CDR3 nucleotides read TGCAGTGCTAGGGAGCCCGCCGATAAACTGTTTTTT. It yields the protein CSAREPADKLFF.

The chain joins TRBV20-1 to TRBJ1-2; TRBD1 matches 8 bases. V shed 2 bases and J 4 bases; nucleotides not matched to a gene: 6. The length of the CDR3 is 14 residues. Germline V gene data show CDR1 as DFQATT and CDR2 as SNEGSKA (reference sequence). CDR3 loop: CSARPGQAGYGYTF. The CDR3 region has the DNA TGCAGTGCTAGACCGGGACAGGCCGGCTATGGCTACACCTTC.

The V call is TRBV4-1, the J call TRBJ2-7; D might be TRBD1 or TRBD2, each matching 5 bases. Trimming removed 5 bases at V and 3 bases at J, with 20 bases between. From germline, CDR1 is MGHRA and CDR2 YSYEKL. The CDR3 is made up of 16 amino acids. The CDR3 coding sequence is TGCGCCAGCAGCGCCAAGATGGGGGATCTGAACTACGAGCAGTACTTC. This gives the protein CASSAKMGDLNYEQYF.

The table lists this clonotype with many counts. CDR3 sequence: CASRVLQGDNQPQHF. The CDR3 DNA is TGTGCCAGCAGGGTACTACAGGGAGATAATCAGCCCCAGCATTTT. J is TRBJ1-5 and V is TRBV12-3 or TRBV12-4, with TRBD1 as a possible D gene (6 bases). Between the trimmed V and J ends, which lost 6 bases and 4 bases, there was a span of 16 bases. CDR3 size: 15 residues.

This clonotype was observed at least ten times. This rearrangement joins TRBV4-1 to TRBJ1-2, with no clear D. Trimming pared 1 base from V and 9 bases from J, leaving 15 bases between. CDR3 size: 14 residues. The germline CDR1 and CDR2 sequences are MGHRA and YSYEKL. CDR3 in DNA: TGCGCCAGCAGCCAAGGTGAACACCACTGGAGCTACACCTTC. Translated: CASSQGEHHWSYTF.

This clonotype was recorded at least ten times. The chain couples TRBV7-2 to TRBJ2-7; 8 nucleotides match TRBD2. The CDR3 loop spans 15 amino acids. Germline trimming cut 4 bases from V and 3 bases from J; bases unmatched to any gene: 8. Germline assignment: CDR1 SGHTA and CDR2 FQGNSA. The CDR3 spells CASSSSGLAYYEQYF. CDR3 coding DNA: TGTGCCAGCAGCTCTTCAGGACTAGCCTACTACGAGCAGTACTTC.

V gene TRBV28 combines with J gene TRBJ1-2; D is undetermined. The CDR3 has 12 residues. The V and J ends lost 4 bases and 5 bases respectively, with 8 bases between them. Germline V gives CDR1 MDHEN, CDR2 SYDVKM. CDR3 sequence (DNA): TGTGCCAGCAGTTCGACGGAATATGGCTACACCTTC. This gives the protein CASSSTEYGYTF.

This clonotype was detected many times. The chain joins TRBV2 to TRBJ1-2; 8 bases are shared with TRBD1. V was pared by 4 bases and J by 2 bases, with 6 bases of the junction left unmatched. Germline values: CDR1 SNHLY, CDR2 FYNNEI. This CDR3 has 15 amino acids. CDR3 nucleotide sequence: TGTGCCAGCAGTGCGATCGGACAGGGAAACTATGGCTACACCTTC. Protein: CASSAIGQGNYGYTF. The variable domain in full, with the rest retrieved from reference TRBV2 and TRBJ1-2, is EPEVTQTPSHQVTQMGQEVILRCVPISNHLYFYWYRQILGQKVEFLVSFYNNEISEKSEIFDDQFSVERPDGSNFTLKIRSTKLEDSAMYFCASSAIGQGNYGYTFGSGTRLTVV.

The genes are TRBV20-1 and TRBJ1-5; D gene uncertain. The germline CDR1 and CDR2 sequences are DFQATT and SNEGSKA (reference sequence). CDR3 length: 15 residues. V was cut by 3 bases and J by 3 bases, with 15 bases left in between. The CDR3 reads CSASVGSSVNQPQHF. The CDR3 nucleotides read TGCAGTGCTAGCGTGGGGTCGTCGGTCAATCAGCCCCAGCATTTT.

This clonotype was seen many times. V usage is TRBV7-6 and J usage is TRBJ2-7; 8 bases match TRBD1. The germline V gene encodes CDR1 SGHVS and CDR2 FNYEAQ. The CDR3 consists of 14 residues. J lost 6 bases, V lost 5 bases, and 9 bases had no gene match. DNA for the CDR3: TGTGCCAGCAGCGGACCGCAGGGGGCCGGCGAGCAGTACTTC. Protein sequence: CASSGPQGAGEQYF. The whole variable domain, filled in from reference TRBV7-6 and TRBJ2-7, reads GAGVSQSPRYKVTKRGQDVALRCDPISGHVSLYWYRQALGQGPEFLTYFNYEAQQDKSGLPNDRFSAERPEGSISTLTIQRTEQRDSAMYRCASSGPQGAGEQYFGPGTRLTVT.

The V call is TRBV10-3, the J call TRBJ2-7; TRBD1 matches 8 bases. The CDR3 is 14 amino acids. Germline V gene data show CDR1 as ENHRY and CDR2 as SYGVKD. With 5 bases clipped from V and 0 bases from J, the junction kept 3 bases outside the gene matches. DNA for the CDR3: TGTGCCATCAGTTCAGGGGGCTTCTCCTACGAGCAGTACTTC. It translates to CAISSGGFSYEQYF.

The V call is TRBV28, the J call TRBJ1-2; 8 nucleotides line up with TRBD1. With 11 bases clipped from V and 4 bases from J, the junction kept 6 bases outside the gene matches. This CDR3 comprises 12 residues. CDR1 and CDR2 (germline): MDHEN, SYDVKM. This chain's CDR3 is CAGGQGSYGYTF. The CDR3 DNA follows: TGTGCCGGAGGACAGGGATCCTATGGCTACACCTTC.

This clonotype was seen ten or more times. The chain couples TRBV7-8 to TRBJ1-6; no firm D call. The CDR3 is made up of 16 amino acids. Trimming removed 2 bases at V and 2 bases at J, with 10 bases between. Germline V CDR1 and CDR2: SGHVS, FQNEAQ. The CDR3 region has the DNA TGTGCCAGCAGCTTATCCGGGCTTGCCTATAATTCACCCCTCCACTTT. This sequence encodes CASSLSGLAYNSPLHF.

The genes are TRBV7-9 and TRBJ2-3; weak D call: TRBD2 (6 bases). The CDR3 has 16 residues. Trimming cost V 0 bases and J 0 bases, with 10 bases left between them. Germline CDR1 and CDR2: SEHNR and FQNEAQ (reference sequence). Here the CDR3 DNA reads TGTGCCAGCAGCTTAGCAACTAGCACAAGCACAGATACGCAGTATTTT. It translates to CASSLATSTSTDTQYF.

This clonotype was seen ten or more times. CDR3 sequence (DNA): TGTGCCAGCAGCTTAAGCGTAGCGGGGGGGCCCTACGAGCAGTACTTC. It specifies CASSLSVAGGPYEQYF. The V and J genes are TRBV7-2 and TRBJ2-7, with 11 nucleotides matching TRBD2. CDR3 length: 16 amino acids. V gave up 2 bases and J gave up 2 bases; unmatched junction bases: 5. CDR1 is SGHTA, CDR2 FQGNSA, per germline.

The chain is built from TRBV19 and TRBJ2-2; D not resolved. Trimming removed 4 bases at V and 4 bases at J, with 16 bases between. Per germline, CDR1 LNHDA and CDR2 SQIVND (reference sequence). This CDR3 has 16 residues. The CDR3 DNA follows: TGTGCCAGTAGTAGGAGTTATGTGGGCCTCACCGGGGAGCTGTTTTTT. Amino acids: CASSRSYVGLTGELFF.

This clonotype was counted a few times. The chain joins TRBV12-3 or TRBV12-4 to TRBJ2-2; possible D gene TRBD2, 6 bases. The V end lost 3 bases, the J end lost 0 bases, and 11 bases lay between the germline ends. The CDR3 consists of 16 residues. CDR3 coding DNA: TGTGCCAGCAGTTTTGGGCGGGGTACGAACACCGGGGAGCTGTTTTTT. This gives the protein CASSFGRGTNTGELFF.

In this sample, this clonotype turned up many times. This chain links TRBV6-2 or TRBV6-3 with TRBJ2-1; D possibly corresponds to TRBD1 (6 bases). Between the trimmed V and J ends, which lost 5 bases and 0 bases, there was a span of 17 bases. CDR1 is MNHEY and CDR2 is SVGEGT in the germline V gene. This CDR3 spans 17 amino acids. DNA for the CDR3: TGTGCCAGCAGTGACCGCCCTAGGGGGAGCTCCTACAATGAGCAGTTCTTC. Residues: CASSDRPRGSSYNEQFF.